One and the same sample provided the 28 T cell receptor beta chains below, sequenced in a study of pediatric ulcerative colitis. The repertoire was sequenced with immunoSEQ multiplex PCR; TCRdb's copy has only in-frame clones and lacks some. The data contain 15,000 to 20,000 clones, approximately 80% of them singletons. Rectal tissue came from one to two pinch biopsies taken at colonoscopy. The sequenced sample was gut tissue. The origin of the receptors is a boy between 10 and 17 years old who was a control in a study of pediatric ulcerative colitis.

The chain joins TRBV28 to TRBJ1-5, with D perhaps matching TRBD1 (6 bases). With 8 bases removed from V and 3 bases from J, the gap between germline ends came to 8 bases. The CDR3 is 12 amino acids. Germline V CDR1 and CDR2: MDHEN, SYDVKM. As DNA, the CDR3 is TGTGCCAGCCACAGGGCCAATCAGCCCCAGCATTTT. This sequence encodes CASHRANQPQHF. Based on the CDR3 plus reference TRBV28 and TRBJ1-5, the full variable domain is DVKVTQSSRYLVKRTGEKVFLECVQDMDHENMFWYRQDPGLGLRLIYFSYDVKMKEKGDIPEGYSVSREKKERFSLILESASTNQTSMYLCASHRANQPQHFGDGTRLSIL.

The CDR3 region is CASSFGTGTTYNEQFF. As DNA, the CDR3 is TGTGCCAGTAGTTTCGGAACGGGGACTACGTACAATGAGCAGTTCTTC. This chain joins TRBV25-1 and TRBJ2-1, with TRBD2 identical over 7 bases. This CDR3 comprises 16 residues. CDR1 and CDR2 (germline): MGHDK, SYGVNS. V was clipped by 9 bases and J by 4 bases; unmatched bases: 15.

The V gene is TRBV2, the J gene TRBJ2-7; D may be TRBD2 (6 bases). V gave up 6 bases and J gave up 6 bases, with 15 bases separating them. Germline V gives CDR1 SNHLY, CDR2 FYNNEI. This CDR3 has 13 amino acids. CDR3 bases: TGTGCCAGCAGGCTCCGGGAGCCCGTCGAGCAGTACTTC. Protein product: CASRLREPVEQYF.

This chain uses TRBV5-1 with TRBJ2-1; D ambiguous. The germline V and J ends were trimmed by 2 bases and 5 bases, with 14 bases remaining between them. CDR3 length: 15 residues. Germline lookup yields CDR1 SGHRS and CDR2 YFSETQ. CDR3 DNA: TGCGCCAGCAGCTTTGAGGCAGGATCTCACAATGAGCAGTTCTTC. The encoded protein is CASSFEAGSHNEQFF. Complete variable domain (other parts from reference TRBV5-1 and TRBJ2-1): KAGVTQTPRYLIKTRGQQVTLSCSPISGHRSVSWYQQTPGQGLQFLFEYFSETQRNKGNFPGRFSGRQFSNSRSEMNVSTLELGDSALYLCASSFEAGSHNEQFFGPGTRLTVL.

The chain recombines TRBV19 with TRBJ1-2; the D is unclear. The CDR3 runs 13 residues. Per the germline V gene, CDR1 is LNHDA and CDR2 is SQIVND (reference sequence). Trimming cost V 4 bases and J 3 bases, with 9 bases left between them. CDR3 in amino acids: CASSNWDYYGYTF. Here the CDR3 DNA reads TGTGCCAGTAGTAACTGGGATTACTATGGCTACACCTTC.

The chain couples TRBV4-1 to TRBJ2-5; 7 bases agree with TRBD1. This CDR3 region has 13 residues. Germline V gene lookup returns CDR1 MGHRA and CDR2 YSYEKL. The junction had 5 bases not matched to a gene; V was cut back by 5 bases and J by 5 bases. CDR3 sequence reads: CASSGTELETQYF. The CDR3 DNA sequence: TGCGCCAGCAGCGGGACAGAGCTCGAGACCCAGTACTTC.

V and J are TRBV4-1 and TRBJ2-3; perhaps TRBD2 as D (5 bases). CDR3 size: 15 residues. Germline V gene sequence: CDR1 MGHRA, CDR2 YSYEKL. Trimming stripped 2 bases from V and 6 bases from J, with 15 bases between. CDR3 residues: CASSQSPHSGDTQYF. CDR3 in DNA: TGCGCCAGCAGCCAAAGCCCCCACAGCGGCGATACGCAGTATTTT.

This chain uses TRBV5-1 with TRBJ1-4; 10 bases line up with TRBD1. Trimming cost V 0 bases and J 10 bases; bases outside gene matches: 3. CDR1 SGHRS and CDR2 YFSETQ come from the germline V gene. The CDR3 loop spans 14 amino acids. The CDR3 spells CASSLGQGAGKLFF. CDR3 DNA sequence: TGCGCCAGCAGCTTGGGACAGGGGGCCGGAAAACTGTTTTTT.

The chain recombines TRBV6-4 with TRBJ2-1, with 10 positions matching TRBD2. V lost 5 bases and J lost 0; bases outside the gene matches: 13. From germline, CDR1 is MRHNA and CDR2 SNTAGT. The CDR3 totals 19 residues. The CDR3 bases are TGTGCCAGCAGTCCCCAGGGGAGCGGGAGGGATGGCTCCTACAATGAGCAGTTCTTC. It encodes CASSPQGSGRDGSYNEQFF.

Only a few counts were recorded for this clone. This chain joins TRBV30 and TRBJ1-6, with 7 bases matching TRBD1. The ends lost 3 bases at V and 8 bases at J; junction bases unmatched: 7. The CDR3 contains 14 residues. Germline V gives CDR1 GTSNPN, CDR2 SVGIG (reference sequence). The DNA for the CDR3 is TGTGCCTGGAGCCAAGGGACAGCACATTCACCCCTCCACTTT. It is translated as CAWSQGTAHSPLHF.

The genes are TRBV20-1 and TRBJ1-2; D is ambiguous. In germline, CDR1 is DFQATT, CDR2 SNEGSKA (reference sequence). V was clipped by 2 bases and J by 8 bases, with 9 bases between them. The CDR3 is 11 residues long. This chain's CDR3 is CSARNRSGYTF. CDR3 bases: TGCAGTGCTAGAAACCGATCGGGCTACACCTTC.

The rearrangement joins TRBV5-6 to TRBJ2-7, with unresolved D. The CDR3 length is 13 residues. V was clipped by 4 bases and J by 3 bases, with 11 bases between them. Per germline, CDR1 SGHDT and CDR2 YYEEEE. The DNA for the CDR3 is TGTGCCAGCAGCCCCGGGCCCTTCTACGAGCAGTACTTC. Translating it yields CASSPGPFYEQYF.

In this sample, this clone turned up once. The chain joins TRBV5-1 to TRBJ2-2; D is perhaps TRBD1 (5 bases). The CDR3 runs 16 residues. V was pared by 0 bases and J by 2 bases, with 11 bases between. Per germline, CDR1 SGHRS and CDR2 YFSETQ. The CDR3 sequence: CASSLEATANTGELFF. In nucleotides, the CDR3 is TGCGCCAGCAGCTTGGAAGCGACAGCCAACACCGGGGAGCTGTTTTTT.

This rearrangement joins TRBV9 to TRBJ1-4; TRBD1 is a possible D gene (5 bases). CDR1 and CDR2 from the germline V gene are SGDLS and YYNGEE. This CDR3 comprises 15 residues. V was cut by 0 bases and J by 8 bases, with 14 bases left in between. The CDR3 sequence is CASSVASGGKEKLFF. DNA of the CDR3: TGTGCCAGCAGCGTAGCTAGCGGGGGTAAAGAAAAACTGTTTTTT.

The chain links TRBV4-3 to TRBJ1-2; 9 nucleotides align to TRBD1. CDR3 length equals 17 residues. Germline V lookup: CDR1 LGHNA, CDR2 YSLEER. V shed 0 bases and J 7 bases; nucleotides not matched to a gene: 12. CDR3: CASSQEYPGQGPGGYTF. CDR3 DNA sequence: TGCGCCAGCAGCCAAGAGTATCCAGGACAGGGGCCGGGTGGCTACACCTTC.

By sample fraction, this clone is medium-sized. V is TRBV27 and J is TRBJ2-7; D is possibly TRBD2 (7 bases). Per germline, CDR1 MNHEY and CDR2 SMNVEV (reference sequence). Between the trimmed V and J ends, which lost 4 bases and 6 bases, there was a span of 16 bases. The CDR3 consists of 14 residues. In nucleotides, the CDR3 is TGTGCCAGCAGTTACGGCTCGGGGGGCCGCGAGCAGTACTTC. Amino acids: CASSYGSGGREQYF.

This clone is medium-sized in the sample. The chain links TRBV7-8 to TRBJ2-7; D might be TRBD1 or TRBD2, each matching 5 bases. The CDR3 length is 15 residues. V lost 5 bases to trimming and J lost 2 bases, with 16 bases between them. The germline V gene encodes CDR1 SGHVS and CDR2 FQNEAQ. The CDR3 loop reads CASSPHEGFTYEQYF. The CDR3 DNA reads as TGTGCCAGCAGCCCCCATGAGGGGTTCACCTACGAGCAGTACTTC.

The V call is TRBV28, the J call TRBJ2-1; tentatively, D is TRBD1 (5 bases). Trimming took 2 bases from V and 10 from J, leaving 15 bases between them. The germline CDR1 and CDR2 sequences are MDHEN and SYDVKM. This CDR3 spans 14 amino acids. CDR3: CASSLVNRYWEQFF. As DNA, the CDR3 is TGTGCCAGCAGTTTAGTCAACAGGTACTGGGAGCAGTTCTTC.

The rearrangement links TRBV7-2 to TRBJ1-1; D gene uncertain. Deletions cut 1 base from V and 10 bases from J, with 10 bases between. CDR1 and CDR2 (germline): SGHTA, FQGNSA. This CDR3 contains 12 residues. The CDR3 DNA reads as TGTGCCAGCAGCTTAGGGGGAGGAGTAGCTTTCTTT. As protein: CASSLGGGVAFF.

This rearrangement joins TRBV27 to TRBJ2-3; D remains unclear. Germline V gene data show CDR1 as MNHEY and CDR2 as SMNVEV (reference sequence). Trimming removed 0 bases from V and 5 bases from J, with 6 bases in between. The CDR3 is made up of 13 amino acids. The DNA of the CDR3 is TGTGCCAGCAGTTTATCGCGCCTAGATACGCAGTATTTT. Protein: CASSLSRLDTQYF.

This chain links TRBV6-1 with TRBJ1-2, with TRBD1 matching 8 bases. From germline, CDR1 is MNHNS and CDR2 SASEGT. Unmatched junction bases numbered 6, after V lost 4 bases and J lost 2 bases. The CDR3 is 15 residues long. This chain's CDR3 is CASSASGTGNYGYTF. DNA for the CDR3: TGTGCCAGCAGTGCGTCCGGGACAGGCAACTATGGCTACACCTTC.

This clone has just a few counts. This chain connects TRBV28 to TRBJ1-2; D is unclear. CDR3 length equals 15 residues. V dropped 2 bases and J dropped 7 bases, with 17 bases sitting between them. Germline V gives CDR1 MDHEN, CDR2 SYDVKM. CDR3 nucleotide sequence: TGTGCCAGCAGTTTAGGGCACCAAGTGCTCGGTGGCTACACCTTC. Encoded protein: CASSLGHQVLGGYTF.

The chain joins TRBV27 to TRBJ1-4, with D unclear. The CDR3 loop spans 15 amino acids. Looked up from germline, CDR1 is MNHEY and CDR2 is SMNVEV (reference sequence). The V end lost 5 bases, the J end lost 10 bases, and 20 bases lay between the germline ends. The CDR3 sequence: CASSPTAPSTGKLFF. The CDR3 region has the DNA TGTGCCAGCAGTCCCACTGCGCCCTCTACGGGAAAACTGTTTTTT. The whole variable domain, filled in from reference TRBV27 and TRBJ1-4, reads EAQVTQNPRYLITVTGKKLTVTCSQNMNHEYMSWYRQDPGLGLRQIYYSMNVEVTDKGDVPEGYKVSRKEKRNFPLILESPSPNQTSLYFCASSPTAPSTGKLFFGSGTQLSVL.

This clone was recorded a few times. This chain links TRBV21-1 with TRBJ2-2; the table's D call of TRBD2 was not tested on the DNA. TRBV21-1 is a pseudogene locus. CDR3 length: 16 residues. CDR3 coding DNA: TGTGCCAGCACGCGGACTAGCGGGGAGAGCACCGGGGAGCTGTTTTTT. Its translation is CASTRTSGESTGELFF.

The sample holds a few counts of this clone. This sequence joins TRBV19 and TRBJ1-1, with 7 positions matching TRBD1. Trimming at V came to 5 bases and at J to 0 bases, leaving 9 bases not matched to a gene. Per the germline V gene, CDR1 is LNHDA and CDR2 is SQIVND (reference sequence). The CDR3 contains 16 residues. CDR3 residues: CASSWRGGGMNTEAFF. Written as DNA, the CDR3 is TGTGCCAGTAGTTGGCGAGGGGGCGGGATGAACACTGAAGCTTTCTTT.

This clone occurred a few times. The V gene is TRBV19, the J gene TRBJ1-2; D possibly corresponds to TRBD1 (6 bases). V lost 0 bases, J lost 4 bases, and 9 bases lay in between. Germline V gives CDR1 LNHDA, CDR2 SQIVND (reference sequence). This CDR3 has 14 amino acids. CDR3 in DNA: TGTGCCAGTAGTATAGATCGGGGGGCCTATGGCTACACCTTC. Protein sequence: CASSIDRGAYGYTF.

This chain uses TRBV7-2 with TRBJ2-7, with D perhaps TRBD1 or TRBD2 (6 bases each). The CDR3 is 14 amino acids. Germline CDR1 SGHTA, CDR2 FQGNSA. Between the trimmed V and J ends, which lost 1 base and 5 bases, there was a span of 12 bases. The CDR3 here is CASSLVGGADEQYF. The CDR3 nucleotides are TGTGCCAGCAGCTTAGTGGGGGGCGCGGACGAGCAGTACTTC. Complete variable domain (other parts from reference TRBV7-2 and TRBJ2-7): GAGVSQSPSNKVTEKGKDVELRCDPISGHTALYWYRQSLGQGLEFLIYFQGNSAPDKSGLPSDRFSAERTGGSVSTLTIQRTQQEDSAVYLCASSLVGGADEQYFGPGTRLTVT.

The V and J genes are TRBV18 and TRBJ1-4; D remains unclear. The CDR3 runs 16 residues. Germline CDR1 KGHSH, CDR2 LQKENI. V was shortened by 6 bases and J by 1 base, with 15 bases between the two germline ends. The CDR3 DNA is TGTGCCAGCTCTCCTGCGGGGTCGCGAACTAATGAAAAACTGTTTTTT. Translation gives CASSPAGSRTNEKLFF.